This T cell receptor (beta chain) was profiled in a study of STAT3 mutations in large granular lymphocyte leukemia. Study at large: Among longitudinally sequenced T-LGLL patients, roughly half had canonical activating STAT3 mutations detected.

Between the trimmed V and J ends, which lost 6 bases and 4 bases, there was a span of 15 bases. The CDR3 is 14 residues long. CDR1 is SGHRS and CDR2 is YFSETQ in the germline V gene. Concerning this clone itself: Its specificity is unknown.

Regarding the study as a whole: Clonal expansion was inferred from samples taken at other timepoints. At least one immunodominant TCR beta clonotype appeared in every T-cell large granular lymphocyte leukemia patient. Variable sampling intervals and differing treatment regimens complicated linking therapy response to TCR clonal burden changes.

Around 40,000 productive templates were obtained per sample on average. Here immunoSEQ multiplex PCR was the method, and the copy in TCRdb shows in-frame clones only, minus some. The sample has over 30,000 clones, roughly 84% seen once. The TCR comes from a human donor with T large granular lymphocyte leukemia. Some clones in this sample may be carry-over from other donors' samples. V gene TRBV5-1 combines with J gene TRBJ2-3; D not certain. The material sequenced was PBMCs. CDR3: CASTFPARPDTQYF. CDR3 DNA sequence: TGCGCCAGCACCTTCCCCGCCCGGCCAGATACGCAGTATTTT.